This T cell receptor beta chain was recorded in a study of T cell clonotyping in hematopoietic cell transplantation. General observations from the study: Broader posttransplant TCR repertoire diversity was predicted by graft donor and pretransplant recipient Inverse Simpson Index values. Pathologically expanded recipient clonotypes increased progressively from day 30 to day 180 as diversity fell.

Trimming cost V 0 bases and J 9 bases, with 14 bases left between them. The CDR3 contains 13 residues. Germline loops: CDR1 GTSNPN, CDR2 SVGIG (reference sequence). In this sample, this clone turned up a few times. Its antigen is undetermined. Clones were read by immunoSEQ multiplex PCR, and TCRdb kept only the in-frame ones, dropping some. The data hold around 5,000 clones, with less than 30% observed a single time. Recipient blood drawn about 28 days pretransplant and days 30, 100, 180 after. The chain is built from TRBV30 and TRBJ2-5, with D possibly TRBD1 on 5 matching bases. The sequences come from peripheral blood mononuclear cells, collected 180 days after allogeneic stem cell transplant. This receptor was obtained from a male patient aged 35 to 55 who had an allogeneic stem cell transplant from an unrelated donor, so the T cells may come from the graft donor. Some clones in this sample may be carry-over from other donors' samples. CDR3 protein: CAWSVRSETAQYF. CDR3 coding DNA: TGTGCCTGGAGTGTACGGTCGGAGACAGCCCAGTACTTC.